The rows below give T cell receptor beta chains drawn from one sample of a study of T cells in Graves' hyperthyroidism and ophthalmopathy. TCRdb recomputed calls from the multiplex PCR reads with MiXCR, one row per CDR3 protein. The table lists some 510,000 distinct CDR3 sequences, roughly 20% of them singletons, with around 27% in the top ten. The material sequenced was blood. These receptors were collected from a man in his late teens or twenties with Graves' hyperthyroidism. Both conserved end residues are part of each CDR3. D genes are given only for firm matches. Expanded clones get a size class; other rows say once, few or many, or leave the size out.

>TRBV20-1|few|NA|16|TRBJ2-5
CSARDSGRANQETQYF
TGCAGTGCTAGAGATAGCGGCAGGGCCAACCAAGAGACCCAGTACTTC
>TRBV29-1|many|NA|14|TRBJ1-2
CSVRMPGQLYGYTF
TGCAGCGTGAGGATGCCCGGACAGCTCTATGGCTACACCTTC
>TRBV19|many|NA|12|TRBJ1-5
CASSISGRPQHF
TGTGCCAGTAGTATCTCAGGTCGGCCCCAGCATTTT
>TRBV6-2/TRBV6-3|NA|NA|14|TRBJ2-7
CASSRWGSSYEQYF
TGTGCCAGCAGCCGGTGGGGGAGCTCCTACGAGCAGTACTTC
>TRBV27|many|NA|10|TRBJ2-7
CASTDYEQYF
TGTGCCAGCACCGATTACGAGCAGTACTTC
>TRBV28|many|NA|13|TRBJ1-3
CASVRVSGNTIYF
TGTGCCAGTGTTAGGGTCTCTGGAAACACCATATATTTT
>TRBV2|NA|NA|14|TRBJ2-7
CASSEGGPGYEQYF
TGTGCCAGCAGTGAGGGGGGCCCCGGCTACGAGCAGTACTTC
>TRBV19|NA|NA|14|TRBJ1-5
CASSFGPFGQPQHF
TGTGCCAGTAGTTTCGGCCCCTTCGGGCAGCCCCAGCATTTT
>TRBV2|many|NA|12|TRBJ1-2
CATKVVPYGYTF
TGTGCCACCAAGGTTGTCCCATATGGCTACACCTTC
>TRBV19|many|TRBD1|15|TRBJ1-1
CASSTGGTMNTEAFF
TGTGCCAGTAGTACAGGGGGAACGATGAACACTGAAGCTTTCTTT
>TRBV20-1|many|NA|13|TRBJ2-7
CSAITSPTYEQYF
TGCAGTGCTATCACTAGCCCAACCTACGAGCAGTACTTC
>TRBV2|many|NA|13|TRBJ1-5
CATADSSNQPQHF
TGTGCCACCGCGGACAGTAGCAATCAGCCCCAGCATTTT
>TRBV12-3/TRBV12-4|many|NA|14|TRBJ1-5
CASRLDHSNQPQHF
TGTGCCAGCAGACTCGACCACTCTAATCAGCCCCAGCATTTT
>TRBV19|many|NA|15|TRBJ1-1
CASSVLGVGHTEAFF
TGTGCCAGTAGTGTTTTGGGTGTGGGACACACTGAAGCTTTCTTT
>TRBV6-1|many|TRBD2|16|TRBJ2-2
CASTESRSAGTGELFF
TGTGCCAGCACCGAGAGTCGATCAGCGGGGACCGGGGAGCTGTTTTTT
>TRBV6-1|NA|NA|15|TRBJ2-5
CASSEDSPMGETQYF
TGTGCCAGCAGTGAAGACAGCCCCATGGGAGAGACCCAGTACTTC
>TRBV30|few|NA|15|TRBJ1-1
CAWSSGGRENTEAFF
TGTGCCTGGAGTAGTGGGGGGAGGGAGAACACTGAAGCTTTCTTT
>TRBV7-8|many|TRBD1|15|TRBJ1-3
CASSRDRVTGNTIYF
TGTGCCAGCAGCCGGGACAGGGTAACTGGAAACACCATATATTTT
>TRBV5-1|many|TRBD1|16|TRBJ1-1
CASSSTATGGSLEAFF
TGCGCCAGCAGCTCCACCGCGACAGGGGGGAGCCTTGAAGCTTTCTTT
>TRBV6-1|many|NA|13|TRBJ1-1
CASTSRENTEAFF
TGTGCCAGCACCTCACGGGAGAACACTGAAGCTTTCTTT
>TRBV15|NA|NA|13|TRBJ2-7
CATSSGRSYEQYF
TGTGCCACCAGCAGCGGGCGGTCTTACGAGCAGTACTTC
>TRBV15|many|NA|15|TRBJ1-3
CATSRGPISGNTIYF
TGTGCCACCAGCAGGGGCCCAATCTCTGGAAACACCATATATTTT
>TRBV4-1|few|NA|15|TRBJ1-5
CASNEGGGGNQPQHF
TGCGCCAGCAACGAGGGGGGAGGAGGCAATCAGCCCCAGCATTTT
>TRBV13|NA|NA|11|TRBJ2-7
CASSYRTDLAF
TGTGCCAGCAGCTACCGGACAGACCTTGCCTTC
>TRBV28|many|NA|12|TRBJ2-7
CASSYAPYEQYF
TGTGCCAGCAGTTATGCCCCGTACGAGCAGTACTTC
>TRBV3-1|many|TRBD1|15|TRBJ1-2
CASSRRQGGDYGYTF
TGTGCCAGCAGCCGTCGACAGGGGGGGGACTATGGCTACACCTTC
>TRBV27|NA|NA|15|TRBJ2-7
CASSLGDPRAHEQYF
TGTGCCAGCAGTTTAGGGGACCCTAGGGCCCACGAGCAGTACTTC
>TRBV11-2|NA|NA|14|TRBJ2-5
CASSLDAFGETQYF
TGTGCCAGCAGCTTAGATGCCTTCGGGGAGACCCAGTACTTC
>TRBV5-6|few|NA|12|TRBJ2-7
CASSWPMGEQYF
TGTGCCAGCAGCTGGCCCATGGGCGAGCAGTACTTC
>TRBV29-1|many|TRBD1|11|TRBJ1-1
CSATTTGAAFF
TGCAGCGCAACTACTACAGGGGCCGCTTTCTTT
>TRBV28|many|TRBD1|15|TRBJ2-5
CASSPGQGGEETQYF
TGTGCCAGCAGTCCCGGACAGGGAGGTGAAGAGACCCAGTACTTC
>TRBV28|many|NA|14|TRBJ1-2
CASSLGGSNYGYTF
TGTGCCAGCAGCCTCGGCGGCAGTAACTATGGCTACACCTTC
>TRBV3-1|NA|NA|15|TRBJ2-7
CASSQGAGRAYEQYF
TGTGCCAGCAGCCAAGGTGCGGGAAGGGCCTACGAGCAGTACTTC
>TRBV12-3/TRBV12-4|many|TRBD1|12|TRBJ1-2
CASRRQGDGYTF
TGTGCCAGCAGGCGACAGGGCGATGGCTACACCTTC
>TRBV12-3/TRBV12-4|many|TRBD1|14|TRBJ1-1
CASSGQELNTEAFF
TGTGCCAGTTCGGGACAGGAGCTGAACACTGAAGCTTTCTTT
>TRBV12-5|many|NA|13|TRBJ2-7
CASGTDPPLEQYF
TGTGCTAGTGGCACGGACCCTCCCCTGGAGCAGTACTTC
>TRBV20-1|many|TRBD1|16|TRBJ2-4
CSAPPRQGATKNIQYF
TGCAGTGCCCCGCCCCGACAGGGGGCAACCAAAAACATTCAGTACTTC
>TRBV5-1|many|NA|17|TRBJ1-1
CASSLASRGREPTEAFF
TGCGCCAGCAGCTTGGCCTCAAGGGGCAGGGAACCTACTGAAGCTTTCTTT
>TRBV10-3|NA|NA|15|TRBJ1-5
CAISESAVGDQPQHF
TGTGCCATCAGTGAGTCCGCGGTAGGGGATCAGCCCCAGCATTTT
>TRBV5-5|NA|NA|14|TRBJ1-5
CASSPGNQHQPQHF
TGTGCCAGCAGCCCTGGCAATCAACATCAGCCCCAGCATTTT
>TRBV19|many|NA|12|TRBJ1-1
CATAWGSTEAFF
TGTGCCACCGCGTGGGGGTCCACTGAAGCTTTCTTT
>TRBV28|many|NA|15|TRBJ2-5
CASRDTSFSVQTQYF
TGTGCCAGCAGGGATACTAGCTTCTCCGTCCAGACCCAGTACTTC
>TRBV6-5|NA|NA|17|TRBJ2-7
CASSYSGSPLHLYEQYF
TGTGCCAGCAGTTACTCAGGCAGCCCCTTACACCTTTACGAGCAGTACTTC
>TRBV7-2|many|TRBD2|15|TRBJ2-5
CASSPTGGRVETQYF
TGTGCCAGCAGCCCTACGGGGGGTAGAGTAGAGACCCAGTACTTC
>TRBV6-5|many|TRBD1|13|TRBJ2-7
CASSWDRYYEQYF
TGTGCCAGCAGTTGGGACAGATACTACGAGCAGTACTTC